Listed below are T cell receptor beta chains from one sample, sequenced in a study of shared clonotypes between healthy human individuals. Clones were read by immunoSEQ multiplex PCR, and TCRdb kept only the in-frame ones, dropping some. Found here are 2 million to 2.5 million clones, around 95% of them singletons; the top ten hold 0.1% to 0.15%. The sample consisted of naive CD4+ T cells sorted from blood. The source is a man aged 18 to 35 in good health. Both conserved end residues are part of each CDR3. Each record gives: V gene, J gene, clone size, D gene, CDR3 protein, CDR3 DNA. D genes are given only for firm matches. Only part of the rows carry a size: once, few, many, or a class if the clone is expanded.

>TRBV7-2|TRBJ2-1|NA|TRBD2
CASSLDGTKTVF
TGTGCCAGCAGCTTAGATGGGACTAAGACAGTCTTC
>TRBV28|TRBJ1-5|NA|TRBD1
CASYDRGVGNQPQHF
TGTGCCTCCTACGACAGGGGGGTAGGTAATCAGCCCCAGCATTTT
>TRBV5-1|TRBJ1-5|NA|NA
CASSLEGYSNQPQHF
TGCGCCAGCAGCCTCGAGGGGTATAGCAATCAGCCCCAGCATTTT
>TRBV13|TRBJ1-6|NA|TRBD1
CASSSSRSWTGGTSPLHF
TGTGCCAGCAGCTCCTCCCGTTCCTGGACAGGGGGTACTTCACCCCTCCACTTT
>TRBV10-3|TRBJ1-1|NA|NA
CAISGLLLSTEAFF
TGTGCCATCAGTGGTCTCCTCCTGAGCACTGAAGCTTTCTTT
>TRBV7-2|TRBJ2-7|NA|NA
CASSLAWVSSYEQYF
TGTGCCAGCAGCTTAGCGTGGGTCAGTTCCTACGAGCAGTACTTC
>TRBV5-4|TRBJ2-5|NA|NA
CASSAVGQETQYF
TGTGCCAGCAGTGCCGTGGGGCAAGAGACCCAGTACTTC
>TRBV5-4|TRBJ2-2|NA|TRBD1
CASGTGGITGELFF
TGTGCCAGCGGGACAGGGGGCATCACCGGGGAGCTGTTTTTT
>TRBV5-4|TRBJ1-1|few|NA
CASSADRNTEAFF
TGTGCCAGCAGCGCCGACAGGAACACTGAAGCTTTCTTT
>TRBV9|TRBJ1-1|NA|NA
CASSALMNTEAFF
TGTGCCAGCAGCGCCCTCATGAACACTGAAGCTTTCTTT
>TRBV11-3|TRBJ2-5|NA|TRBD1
CASSQDGTGGETQYF
TGTGCCAGCAGTCAAGACGGGACAGGGGGAGAGACCCAGTACTTC
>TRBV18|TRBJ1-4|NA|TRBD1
CASSLQGAANEKLFF
TGTGCCAGCTCACTACAGGGGGCAGCTAATGAAAAACTGTTTTTT
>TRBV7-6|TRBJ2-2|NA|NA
CASSLEAETGELFF
TGTGCCAGCAGCTTAGAGGCAGAAACCGGGGAGCTGTTTTTT
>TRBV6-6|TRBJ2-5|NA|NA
CASSSPRETQYF
TGTGCCAGCAGTAGTCCTCGGGAGACCCAGTACTTC
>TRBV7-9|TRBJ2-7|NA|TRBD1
CASSLGSTGAGYEQYF
TGTGCCAGCAGCTTGGGATCGACAGGGGCGGGATACGAGCAGTACTTC
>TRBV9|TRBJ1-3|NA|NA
CASSVSDTWSGNTIYF
TGTGCCAGCAGCGTTTCGGACACTTGGTCTGGAAACACCATATATTTT
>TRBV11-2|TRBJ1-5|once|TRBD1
CASSSRQGRNSNQPQHF
TGTGCCAGCAGCTCCCGACAGGGACGAAATAGCAATCAGCCCCAGCATTTT
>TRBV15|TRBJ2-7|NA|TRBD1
CATSMGQGASYEQYF
TGTGCCACCAGCATGGGACAGGGGGCCTCCTACGAGCAGTACTTC
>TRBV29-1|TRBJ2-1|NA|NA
CSVDDRTGEQFF
TGCAGCGTTGATGACAGGACTGGTGAGCAGTTCTTC
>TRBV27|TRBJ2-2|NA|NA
CASSSGRGELFF
TGTGCCAGCAGTTCCGGCCGCGGGGAGCTGTTTTTT
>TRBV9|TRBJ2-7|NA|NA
CASSVAGTVLREQYF
TGTGCCAGCAGCGTAGCGGGGACTGTTTTACGCGAGCAGTACTTC
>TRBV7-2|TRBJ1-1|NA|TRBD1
CASSLDRADTEAFF
TGTGCCAGCAGCCTGGACAGGGCTGACACTGAAGCTTTCTTT
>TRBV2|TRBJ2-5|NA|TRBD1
CASSVLGGAETQYF
TGTGCCAGCAGTGTATTAGGGGGCGCGGAGACCCAGTACTTC
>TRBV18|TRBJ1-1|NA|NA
CASSPSPDKNTEAFF
TGTGCCAGCTCACCATCGCCGGACAAGAACACTGAAGCTTTCTTT
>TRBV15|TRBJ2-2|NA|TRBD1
CATSSGDRGRIGELFF
TGTGCCACCAGCTCTGGGGACAGGGGGAGAATCGGGGAGCTGTTTTTT
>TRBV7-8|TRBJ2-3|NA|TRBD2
CASSSSGGAGTQYF
TGTGCCAGCAGTTCTAGCGGGGGGGCTGGGACGCAGTATTTT
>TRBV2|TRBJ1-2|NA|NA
CASRLLANYGYTF
TGTGCCAGCAGGCTCCTGGCTAACTATGGCTACACCTTC
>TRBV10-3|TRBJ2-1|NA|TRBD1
CAITRGTEGADEQFF
TGTGCCATCACCAGAGGGACAGAGGGAGCGGATGAGCAGTTCTTC
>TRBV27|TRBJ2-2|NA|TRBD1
CARGTGPNTGELFF
TGTGCCAGAGGGACAGGGCCGAACACCGGGGAGCTGTTTTTT
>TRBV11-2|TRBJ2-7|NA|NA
CASGRWEYEQYF
TGTGCCAGCGGACGGTGGGAATACGAGCAGTACTTC
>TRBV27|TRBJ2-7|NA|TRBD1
CASSLANDRGEQYF
TGTGCCAGCAGTTTGGCTAATGACAGGGGCGAGCAGTACTTC
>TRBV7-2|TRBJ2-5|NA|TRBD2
CASSQTSGAYAETQYF
TGTGCCAGCAGCCAAACTAGCGGGGCGTACGCTGAGACCCAGTACTTC
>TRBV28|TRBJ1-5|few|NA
CASSFLGQGYQPQHF
TGTGCCAGCAGTTTCCTAGGGCAGGGATATCAGCCCCAGCATTTT
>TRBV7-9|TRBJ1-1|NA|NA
CASSLALMNTEAFF
TGTGCCAGCAGCTTAGCGCTGATGAACACTGAAGCTTTCTTT
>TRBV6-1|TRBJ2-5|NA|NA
CASSEIPAVTQYF
TGTGCCAGCAGTGAAATTCCTGCAGTGACCCAGTACTTC
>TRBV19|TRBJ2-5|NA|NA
CALSRGDQYF
TGTGCCTTATCCCGAGGAGACCAGTACTTC
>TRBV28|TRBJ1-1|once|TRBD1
CASSLPDRGTEAFF
TGTGCCAGCAGTCTCCCGGACAGGGGGACTGAAGCTTTCTTT
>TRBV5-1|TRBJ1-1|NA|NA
CASSFERNTEAFF
TGCGCCAGCAGCTTTGAAAGAAACACTGAAGCTTTCTTT
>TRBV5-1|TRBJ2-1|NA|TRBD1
CASSWGQKGNEQFF
TGCGCCAGCAGCTGGGGACAGAAAGGCAATGAGCAGTTCTTC
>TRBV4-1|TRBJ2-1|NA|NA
CASSQDQRASSYNEQFF
TGCGCCAGCAGCCAAGATCAGCGGGCCAGCTCCTACAATGAGCAGTTCTTC
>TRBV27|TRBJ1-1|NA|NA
CASSFRFATEAFF
TGTGCCAGCAGTTTTCGGTTTGCCACTGAAGCTTTCTTT
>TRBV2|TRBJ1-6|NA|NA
CASTPPGAGNSPLHF
TGTGCCAGCACCCCCCCAGGGGCAGGGAATTCACCCCTCCACTTT
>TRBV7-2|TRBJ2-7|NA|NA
CASSLTVGEQYF
TGTGCCAGCAGCTTGACGGTCGGCGAGCAGTACTTC
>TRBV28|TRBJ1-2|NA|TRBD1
CASSLGQEGYTF
TGTGCCAGCAGTTTAGGACAGGAGGGCTACACCTTC
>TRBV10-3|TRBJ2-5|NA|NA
CAISESKGVETQYF
TGTGCCATCAGTGAGTCGAAGGGGGTGGAGACCCAGTACTTC
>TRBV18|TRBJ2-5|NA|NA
CASSLSPAGRQETQYF
TGTGCCAGCTCACTCTCTCCGGCAGGGCGGCAAGAGACCCAGTACTTC
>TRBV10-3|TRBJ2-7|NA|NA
CAISAQSSYEQYF
TGTGCCATCAGCGCCCAAAGCTCCTACGAGCAGTACTTC
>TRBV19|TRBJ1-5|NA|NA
CASSIVGQPQHF
TGTGCCAGTAGTATAGTTGGTCAGCCCCAGCATTTT
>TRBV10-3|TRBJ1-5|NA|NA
CAISEGGPNQPQHF
TGTGCCATCAGTGAGGGGGGGCCCAATCAGCCCCAGCATTTT
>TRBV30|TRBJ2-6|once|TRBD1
CAWGHRGLSSGANVLTF
TGTGCCTGGGGGCACAGGGGCCTTTCCTCTGGGGCCAACGTCCTGACTTTC
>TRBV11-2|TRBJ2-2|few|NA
CASSLGGTGELFF
TGTGCCAGCAGCTTAGGAGGCACCGGGGAGCTGTTTTTT
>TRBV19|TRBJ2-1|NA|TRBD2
CASSMIRGLAVYNEQFF
TGTGCCAGTAGTATGATACGGGGACTAGCGGTTTACAATGAGCAGTTCTTC
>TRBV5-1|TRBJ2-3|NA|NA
CASSLDRMVDTQYF
TGCGCCAGCAGCTTGGACAGAATGGTAGATACGCAGTATTTT
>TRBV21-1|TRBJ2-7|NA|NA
CASSKARGISYEQYF
TGTGCCAGCAGCAAAGCGAGGGGGATCTCCTACGAGCAGTACTTC
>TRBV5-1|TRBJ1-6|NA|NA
CASKSDGGNSPLHF
TGCGCCAGCAAATCCGACGGTGGGAATTCACCCCTCCACTTT
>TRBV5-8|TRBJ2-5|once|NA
CASRLTGTETQYF
TGTGCCAGCAGATTGACAGGGACTGAGACCCAGTACTTC
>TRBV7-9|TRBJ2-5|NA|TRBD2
CASSRGDLTQETQYF
TGTGCCAGCAGCCGGGGGGACCTAACCCAAGAGACCCAGTACTTC
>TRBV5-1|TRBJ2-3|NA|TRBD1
CASSFFISGQGVTDTQYF
TGCGCCAGCAGCTTTTTTATCAGCGGACAGGGGGTAACAGATACGCAGTATTTT
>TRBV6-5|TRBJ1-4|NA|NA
CASSYGGVYEKLFF
TGTGCCAGCAGTTACGGAGGGGTATATGAAAAACTGTTTTTT